These T cell receptor beta chains were read from a single sample in a study of control samples from healthy donors and cancer patients. The method was immunoSEQ multiplex PCR; TCRdb's version includes in-frame clones alone and lacks a portion of them. This repertoire shows around 150,000 clones, roughly nine tenths found once; its top ten account for 4.9%. Sequencing was performed on blood. The source is a man under 40 in good health. Both conserved end residues are part of each CDR3. The order of the fields is CDR3 protein, CDR3 DNA, J gene, clone size, D gene, V gene, CDR3 length. D genes are given only for firm matches. A clone size is listed for some rows: how often the clone was seen (once, few, many), or a class if it is expanded.

CASSYGLAETQYF | TGTGCCAGCAGTTACGGCCTAGCGGAGACCCAGTACTTC | TRBJ2-5 | NA | NA | TRBV6-5 | 13
CASSREGTGATEAFF | TGTGCCAGCAGCCGGGAAGGAACGGGTGCCACTGAAGCTTTCTTT | TRBJ1-1 | NA | NA | TRBV11-3 | 15
CALQGIANNSPLHF | TGTGCCTTACAGGGAATCGCAAATAATTCACCCCTCCACTTT | TRBJ1-6 | once | NA | TRBV30 | 14
CASSRGHDSGANVLTF | TGTGCCAGTAGTAGGGGACATGACTCTGGGGCCAACGTCCTGACTTTC | TRBJ2-6 | NA | NA | TRBV19 | 16
CASSPPTGLLFF | TGTGCCAGCTCACCACCGACGGGCTTGCTGTTTTTT | TRBJ1-4 | NA | NA | TRBV18 | 12
CASSPTGGTEAFF | TGCGCCAGCAGCCCCACAGGGGGCACTGAAGCTTTCTTT | TRBJ1-1 | NA | TRBD1 | TRBV4-1 | 13
CASSVHRVNYGYTF | TGTGCCAGCAGTGTCCACAGGGTAAACTATGGCTACACCTTC | TRBJ1-2 | once | NA | TRBV6-4 | 14
CASRAFGGGYTF | TGTGCCAGCAGGGCCTTCGGGGGTGGCTACACCTTC | TRBJ1-2 | NA | NA | TRBV6-4 | 12
CSARQGNTQYF | TGCAGTGCTAGACAGGGCAATACGCAGTATTTT | TRBJ2-3 | NA | NA | TRBV20-1 | 11
CASSHGQGVDSPLHF | TGTGCCAGCAGCCATGGACAGGGTGTGGATTCACCCCTCCACTTT | TRBJ1-6 | NA | TRBD1 | TRBV3-1/TRBV3-2 | 15
CAISGERGGDTQYF | TGTGCCATCAGTGGGGAGCGGGGGGGCGATACGCAGTATTTT | TRBJ2-3 | NA | TRBD2 | TRBV10-3 | 14
CASSTSRGLAGEDGAYEQYF | TGTGCCAGCAGCACGTCACGGGGGCTAGCGGGAGAGGATGGGGCCTACGAGCAGTACTTC | TRBJ2-7 | NA | TRBD2 | TRBV7-8 | 20
CASSVGGQGTDTQYF | TGTGCCAGCAGCGTAGGGGGACAGGGGACAGATACGCAGTATTTT | TRBJ2-3 | NA | TRBD1 | TRBV9 | 15
CASSPMDFVSTDTQYF | TGTGCCAGCTCACCTATGGACTTTGTAAGCACAGATACGCAGTATTTT | TRBJ2-3 | NA | NA | TRBV18 | 16
CASSQDSSGGNSPLHF | TGCGCCAGCAGCCAAGATAGTTCAGGGGGTAATTCACCCCTCCACTTT | TRBJ1-6 | NA | TRBD1 | TRBV4-3 | 16
CASSPTGGTVDEQFF | TGTGCCAGCAGTCCCACCGGCGGGACAGTCGATGAGCAGTTCTTC | TRBJ2-1 | NA | NA | TRBV7-9 | 15
CASSKIPGDYPYEQYF | TGTGCCAGCAGCAAAATACCCGGGGATTATCCCTACGAGCAGTACTTC | TRBJ2-7 | NA | NA | TRBV21-1 | 16
CASSTSIAFF | TGTGCCAGCAGCACCTCCATTGCTTTCTTT | TRBJ1-1 | NA | NA | TRBV6-8 | 10
CASSLDRVNTEAFF | TGTGCCAGCAGCCTTGACAGGGTGAACACTGAAGCTTTCTTT | TRBJ1-1 | once | TRBD1 | TRBV3-1/TRBV3-2 | 14
CASSLGTGESGYTF | TGTGCCAGCAGCTTAGGGACAGGGGAGAGTGGCTACACCTTC | TRBJ1-2 | NA | TRBD1 | TRBV7-6 | 14
CATSTRQGNRETQYF | TGTGCCACCAGTACGCGACAGGGTAATAGGGAGACCCAGTACTTC | TRBJ2-5 | NA | TRBD1 | TRBV24-1 | 15
CATKPEGSYEQYF | TGTGCCACCAAGCCAGAGGGCTCCTACGAGCAGTACTTC | TRBJ2-7 | NA | NA | TRBV6-6 | 13
CASSLRHAGNTIYF | TGTGCCAGCAGCCTGAGACATGCCGGAAACACCATATATTTT | TRBJ1-3 | few | NA | TRBV7-2 | 14
CAWSYRGQGWELFF | TGTGCCTGGAGTTATCGGGGGCAGGGTTGGGAGCTGTTTTTT | TRBJ2-2 | NA | NA | TRBV30 | 14
CASRGLDYNEQFF | TGTGCCAGTAGGGGACTAGACTACAATGAGCAGTTCTTC | TRBJ2-1 | NA | TRBD2 | TRBV6-5 | 13
CASSSRDRGGPQHF | TGTGCCAGCAGCTCCCGGGACCGCGGGGGGCCCCAGCATTTT | TRBJ1-5 | NA | NA | TRBV3-1/TRBV3-2 | 14
CSVEGRGGQNTEAFF | TGCAGCGTTGAAGGTCGGGGGGGACAGAACACTGAAGCTTTCTTT | TRBJ1-1 | NA | NA | TRBV29-1 | 15
CATSDPPRDTGELFF | TGTGCCACCAGTGATCCCCCCAGGGACACCGGGGAGCTGTTTTTT | TRBJ2-2 | NA | NA | TRBV24-1 | 15
CASSPGLVLTEQYF | TGTGCCAGCAGTCCGGGACTAGTATTAACCGAGCAGTACTTC | TRBJ2-7 | NA | TRBD2 | TRBV6-2/TRBV6-3 | 14
CASSGDFNEQYF | TGTGCCAGTAGTGGGGACTTCAACGAGCAGTACTTC | TRBJ2-7 | NA | NA | TRBV19 | 12
CASSLTGTSGNTIYF | TGTGCCAGCAGCTTGACAGGGACATCTGGAAACACCATATATTTT | TRBJ1-3 | NA | TRBD1 | TRBV11-1 | 15
CASSVTGSLNTEAFF | TGTGCCAGCAGCGTGACAGGGAGTCTGAACACTGAAGCTTTCTTT | TRBJ1-1 | NA | TRBD1 | TRBV5-5 | 15
CASSMGLAGGPSYNEQFF | TGTGCCAGTAGTATGGGACTAGCGGGAGGGCCGTCCTACAATGAGCAGTTCTTC | TRBJ2-1 | NA | TRBD2 | TRBV19 | 18
CASSQEMGVEQFF | TGTGCCAGCAGCCAAGAAATGGGGGTTGAGCAGTTCTTC | TRBJ2-1 | NA | NA | TRBV4-2 | 13
CASSYGRAPLHF | TGTGCCAGCAGTTATGGGCGAGCACCCCTCCACTTT | TRBJ1-6 | NA | NA | TRBV6-5 | 12
CASRRPWGPLEKLFF | TGTGCCAGCAGGAGACCCTGGGGACCCCTTGAAAAGCTGTTTTTT | TRBJ1-4 | NA | NA | TRBV6-6 | 15
CASKRGISGNQPQHF | TGCGCCAGCAAACGGGGGATTTCGGGCAATCAGCCCCAGCATTTT | TRBJ1-5 | NA | NA | TRBV5-1 | 15
CASRTGDQSSYNSPLHF | TGTGCCAGCAGGACGGGTGACCAGAGCTCCTATAATTCACCCCTCCACTTT | TRBJ1-6 | NA | NA | TRBV9 | 17
CASSPRAEQFF | TGTGCCAGCAGTCCTCGGGCCGAGCAGTTCTTC | TRBJ2-1 | NA | NA | TRBV7-9 | 11
CASSRLINEQFF | TGTGCCAGCAGCCGACTTATCAATGAGCAGTTCTTC | TRBJ2-1 | NA | NA | TRBV3-1/TRBV3-2 | 12
CASSLSLGAETQYF | TGTGCCAGCAGTTTAAGTTTGGGCGCGGAGACCCAGTACTTC | TRBJ2-5 | few | NA | TRBV27 | 14